A single sample gave rise to the 18 T cell receptor beta chains below, sequenced in a study of T-cell memory formation after mild COVID-19. TCRdb itself ran the 5' RACE reads through MiXCR, one entry per CDR3 protein. The sample lists over 500,000 distinct CDR3 sequences; approximately 15% were seen once. Sequenced sample: PBMCs or a T cell subset sorted from them (not recorded which). The source of these receptors is an adult woman who had mild COVID-19 (a few samples of this study predate the infection). Cell type and time point are not known.

V and J are TRBV24-1 and TRBJ2-7, with D perhaps matching TRBD1 (6 bases). Trimming removed 10 bases from V and 0 bases from J, with 12 bases in between. Germline V gives CDR1 KGHDR, CDR2 SFDVKD. The CDR3 is made up of 13 amino acids. The CDR3 DNA reads TGTGCCACGTCAGGACAGATCTCCTACGAGCAGTACTTC. Its translation is CATSGQISYEQYF.

In its sample, this clonotype was seen a few times. The chain combines TRBV7-9 with TRBJ2-7; maybe TRBD2 (5 bases). The CDR3 covers 14 residues. Trimming stripped 2 bases from V and 0 bases from J, with 8 bases between. Germline CDR1 reads SEHNR; CDR2 reads FQNEAQ (reference sequence). In DNA, the CDR3 is TGTGCCAGCAGCTTAACCGGGATCTCCTACGAGCAGTACTTC. Translation: CASSLTGISYEQYF.

This chain joins TRBV19 and TRBJ2-1, with D unclear. CDR1 and CDR2 (germline): LNHDA, SQIVND (reference sequence). V lost 11 bases to trimming and J lost 5 bases, with 13 bases between them. This CDR3 spans 12 amino acids. CDR3 amino acids: CAPGNRHNEQFF. The CDR3 nucleotides read TGTGCCCCTGGGAACAGACACAATGAGCAGTTCTTC. The complete variable domain, with remaining parts taken from reference TRBV19 and TRBJ2-1, reads DGGITQSPKYLFRKEGQNVTLSCEQNLNHDAMYWYRQDPGQGLRLIYYSQIVNDFQKGDIAEGYSVSREKKESFPLTVTSAQKNPTAFYLCAPGNRHNEQFFGPGTRLTVL.

The gene calls are TRBV9 and TRBJ1-1; D remains ambiguous. Per the germline V gene, CDR1 is SGDLS and CDR2 is YYNGEE. V lost 0 bases and J lost 8, with 8 bases in between. The CDR3 extends over 12 amino acids. This chain's CDR3 is CASSVGEGEAFF. The CDR3 DNA follows: TGTGCCAGCAGCGTAGGTGAGGGCGAAGCTTTCTTT.

This clonotype was counted between two and nine times. The rearrangement links TRBV14 to TRBJ2-3, with D possibly being TRBD2 (6 bases). The V end lost 4 bases, the J end lost 5 bases, and 16 bases lay between the germline ends. The CDR3 spans 15 residues. The V gene's germline CDR1 is SGHDN and CDR2 FVKESK. For the CDR3, the DNA is TGTGCCAGCAGCCCCGTGACTAGAACCGAAGATACGCAGTATTTT. Translated, it gives CASSPVTRTEDTQYF.

The rearrangement links TRBV10-3 to TRBJ2-7, with D possibly being TRBD1 (5 bases). The germline V gene encodes CDR1 ENHRY and CDR2 SYGVKD. V was clipped by 6 bases and J by 9 bases, with 18 bases between them. The CDR3 runs 13 residues. In DNA, the CDR3 is TGTGCCATCAGCTTACAGGCCGAGGCAGGGCAGTACTTC. Amino acid sequence: CAISLQAEAGQYF.

DNA of the CDR3: TGTGCCAGCAGTTTAGCGCGAGGGGGGGACACCGGGGAGCTGTTTTTT. Amino acids: CASSLARGGDTGELFF. V gene TRBV12-3 or TRBV12-4 combines with J gene TRBJ2-2; TRBD2 might be the D (7 bases). This CDR3 is built from 16 residues. Trimming cost V 0 bases and J 3 bases, with 11 bases left between them.

This clonotype showed up many times. The chain links TRBV6-1 to TRBJ2-7; 7 nucleotides align to TRBD2. The V gene's germline CDR1 is MNHNS and CDR2 SASEGT. V lost 8 bases to trimming and J lost 6 bases; unmatched junction nucleotides: 7. CDR3 size: 12 residues. The CDR3 bases are TGTGCCAGCGGCCGGGACTACCTCGAGCAGTACTTC. It specifies CASGRDYLEQYF.

This clonotype occurred many times. The chain recombines TRBV18 with TRBJ2-3; D perhaps matches TRBD2 (6 bases). The germline gives CDR1 KGHSH, CDR2 LQKENI. Trimming pared 0 bases from V and 3 bases from J, leaving 16 bases between. This CDR3 is built from 17 residues. This CDR3 reads CASSPPRLGRRTDTQYF. CDR3 bases: TGTGCCAGCTCACCACCCCGACTAGGAAGAAGAACAGATACGCAGTATTTT.

This clonotype turned up a few times. This chain links TRBV3-1 with TRBJ2-5, with unresolved D. Deletions cut 6 bases from V and 1 base from J, with 18 bases between. The CDR3 loop spans 16 amino acids. Germline-derived CDR1 and CDR2 are LGHDT and YNNKEL (reference sequence). The DNA for the CDR3 is TGTGCCAGCAGTGTCCTTGGACGTCTCGGCCAAGAGACCCAGTACTTC. Translation gives CASSVLGRLGQETQYF.

The chain carries TRBV4-1 and TRBJ2-5; possibly TRBD2 for D (5 bases). The V gene's germline CDR1 is MGHRA and CDR2 YSYEKL. Trimming pared 4 bases from V and 5 bases from J, leaving 20 bases between. This CDR3 spans 16 amino acids. As DNA, the CDR3 is TGCGCCAGCAGCCCGCAGTTCGGACTTTTATGGGAGACCCAGTACTTC. This translates into CASSPQFGLLWETQYF.

This clonotype was observed a handful of times. This chain links TRBV6-5 with TRBJ1-2; no definite D call. CDR1 and CDR2 from the germline V gene are MNHEY and SVGAGI. This CDR3 contains 13 residues. Trimming stripped 2 bases from V and 10 bases from J, with 14 bases between. As DNA, the CDR3 is TGTGCCAGCAGTTACCGGACCGCAAGGGACTACACCTTC. Its translation is CASSYRTARDYTF.

The rearrangement links TRBV7-2 to TRBJ2-5; 10 bases line up with TRBD2. V was pared by 4 bases and J by 4 bases, with 3 bases of the junction left unmatched. CDR1 SGHTA and CDR2 FQGNSA come from the germline V gene. The CDR3 has 14 residues. DNA for the CDR3: TGTGCCAGCAGCTCGGGACTAGCGTTAGAGACCCAGTACTTC. This gives the protein CASSSGLALETQYF.

This clonotype has a handful of counts. Written as DNA, the CDR3 is TGTGCCAGCAGAACAGCTGGTAGCGCGACCTACGAGCAGTACTTC. It is translated as CASRTAGSATYEQYF. The J gene is TRBJ2-7, the V gene TRBV7-9; D is possibly TRBD2 (5 bases). The germline V and J ends were trimmed by 6 bases and 2 bases, with 17 bases remaining between them. This CDR3 comprises 15 residues. The germline gives CDR1 SEHNR, CDR2 FQNEAQ (reference sequence).

This clonotype turned up a few times. The chain combines TRBV7-9 with TRBJ2-7, with 7 bases that match TRBD2. Trimming removed 1 base from V and 4 bases from J; junction bases left unmatched: 7. The CDR3 sequence is 15 residues long. Looked up from germline, CDR1 is SEHNR and CDR2 is FQNEAQ (reference sequence). The CDR3 protein is CASSLGSLATYEQYF. In nucleotides, the CDR3 is TGTGCCAGCAGCTTAGGTTCACTAGCGACGTACGAGCAGTACTTC.

The chain uses TRBV9 and TRBJ2-5; 10 bases agree with TRBD1. Germline CDR1 and CDR2: SGDLS and YYNGEE. This CDR3 comprises 16 residues. The junction had 11 bases not matched to a gene; V was cut back by 4 bases and J by 5 bases. As DNA, the CDR3 is TGTGCCAGCAGCTCTCGGACAGGGGGAGAACGGGAGACCCAGTACTTC. It yields the protein CASSSRTGGERETQYF.

The rearrangement links TRBV6-5 to TRBJ2-2, with a tentative D call TRBD2 (6 bases). The CDR3 has 14 residues. The V and J ends lost 2 bases and 6 bases respectively, with 10 bases between them. The germline CDR1 and CDR2 sequences are MNHEY and SVGAGI. CDR3: CASSYLGGPGELFF. The CDR3 nucleotides are TGTGCCAGCAGTTACCTGGGGGGTCCCGGGGAGCTGTTTTTT.

This clonotype showed up many times. The chain's CDR3 is CASSIVGEAFF. The CDR3 DNA reads TGTGCCAGTAGTATCGTAGGGGAAGCTTTCTTT. This rearrangement joins TRBV19 to TRBJ1-1; D is ambiguous. Trimming took 3 bases from V and 8 from J, leaving 7 bases between them. In germline, CDR1 is LNHDA, CDR2 SQIVND (reference sequence). CDR3 length equals 11 residues.